The 21 T cell receptor beta chains presented below share a single source sample, sequenced in a study of T cells after yellow fever vaccination. A single record per CDR3 protein comes from TCRdb applying MiXCR to the 5' RACE reads. There are more than 300,000 distinct CDR3 sequences in the sample; 6.8% occur only once, and 18% lies in the top ten. This sample comprised PBMCs, obtained 45 days after the first yellow fever vaccination. The receptors were sampled from a man aged 18 to 30 who received the YFV17D yellow fever vaccine.

This clonotype was counted many times. The CDR3 protein is CASTGPFGTSSYEQYF. CDR3 coding DNA: TGTGCCAGCACCGGACCCTTCGGGACCTCGTCCTACGAGCAGTACTTC. The chain links TRBV2 to TRBJ2-7; D may match TRBD1 or TRBD2 (5 bases each). CDR1 and CDR2 from the germline V gene are SNHLY and FYNNEI. CDR3 length: 16 residues. V lost 7 bases, J lost 1 base, and 20 bases lay in between.

This chain uses TRBV7-2 with TRBJ1-2; 10 bases are shared with TRBD1. Trimming took 1 base from V and 3 from J; bases not matched to a gene: 2. Per the germline V gene, CDR1 is SGHTA and CDR2 is FQGNSA. This CDR3 spans 15 amino acids. The CDR3: CASSLGGQGDYGYTF. CDR3 DNA sequence: TGTGCCAGCAGCTTAGGCGGACAGGGGGACTATGGCTACACCTTC.

This clonotype was detected many times. The rearrangement links TRBV5-1 to TRBJ2-7; possible D gene TRBD1, 6 bases. Germline V lookup: CDR1 SGHRS, CDR2 YFSETQ. V dropped 3 bases and J dropped 0 bases, with 16 bases sitting between them. This CDR3 has 16 residues. Here the CDR3 DNA reads TGCGCCAGCAGCTCCTCGGCCGGGACACTCTCCTACGAGCAGTACTTC. It yields the protein CASSSSAGTLSYEQYF.

The table lists this clonotype with many counts. This chain links TRBV6-1 with TRBJ2-5; D tentatively reads TRBD1 or TRBD2 (5 bases each). In germline, CDR1 is MNHNS, CDR2 SASEGT. The CDR3 consists of 14 residues. Between the trimmed V and J ends, which lost 4 bases and 5 bases, there was a span of 14 bases. CDR3: CASSVVGREETQYF. The CDR3 bases are TGTGCCAGCAGTGTCGTGGGCAGGGAGGAGACCCAGTACTTC.

This clonotype was seen more than once but under ten times. The J gene is TRBJ2-2, the V gene TRBV19, with 9 positions matching TRBD1. CDR1 is LNHDA and CDR2 is SQIVND in the germline V gene (reference sequence). The CDR3 runs 16 residues. V lost 4 bases and J lost 6; bases outside the gene matches: 9. CDR3 residues: CASSRGQGNGAGELFF. DNA of the CDR3: TGTGCCAGTAGTAGAGGACAGGGGAACGGGGCCGGGGAGCTGTTTTTT.

This clonotype was found many times. The chain joins TRBV7-2 to TRBJ2-1; 8 bases align to TRBD2. The CDR3 runs 15 residues. Germline CDR1 is SGHTA and CDR2 is FQGNSA. The V gene end was trimmed by 4 bases and the J gene end by 8 bases; junction bases not matched to a gene: 10. The CDR3 DNA is TGTGCCAGCAGCTCAGGGACGGGGGGGGTCGATGAGCAGTTCTTC. The encoded protein is CASSSGTGGVDEQFF.

J is TRBJ2-3 and V is TRBV20-1, with 9 nucleotides matching TRBD2. The junction had 11 bases not matched to a gene; V was cut back by 6 bases and J by 4 bases. CDR1 is DFQATT, CDR2 SNEGSKA, per germline (reference sequence). The CDR3 spans 15 residues. The CDR3 here is CSAPRGGAGADTQYF. The DNA of the CDR3 is TGCAGTGCCCCCCGCGGGGGGGCTGGCGCAGATACGCAGTATTTT.

There are many counts of this clonotype. The gene calls are TRBV7-7 and TRBJ2-2, with 8 bases lining up with TRBD2. From germline, CDR1 is SSHAT and CDR2 FNYEAQ (reference sequence). With 1 base clipped from V and 6 bases from J, the junction kept 1 base outside the gene matches. This CDR3 comprises 14 residues. The CDR3 protein is CASSLVRGAGELFF. The CDR3 coding sequence is TGTGCCAGCAGCTTAGTGCGGGGGGCCGGGGAGCTGTTTTTT.

The table lists this clonotype with a few counts. This chain's CDR3 is CASSVAPTSTDTQYF. CDR3 sequence (DNA): TGTGCCAGCAGCGTAGCCCCAACTAGCACAGATACGCAGTATTTT. The genes are TRBV9 and TRBJ2-3; D is unresolved. Germline loops: CDR1 SGDLS, CDR2 YYNGEE. Trimming removed 0 bases at V and 0 bases at J, with 8 bases between. The CDR3 contains 15 residues. The complete variable domain, with remaining parts taken from reference TRBV9 and TRBJ2-3, reads DSGVTQTPKHLITATGQRVTLRCSPRSGDLSVYWYQQSLDQGLQFLIQYYNGEERAKGNILERFSAQQFPDLHSELNLSSLELGDSALYFCASSVAPTSTDTQYFGPGTRLTVL.

This clonotype was detected only a few times. The gene calls are TRBV5-6 and TRBJ1-2; D gene unclear. The CDR3 runs 15 residues. Trimming pared 0 bases from V and 8 bases from J, leaving 17 bases between. Germline lookup yields CDR1 SGHDT and CDR2 YYEEEE. The CDR3 spells CASSLGPSTERGYTF. As DNA, the CDR3 is TGTGCCAGCAGCTTGGGACCATCTACTGAGCGGGGCTACACCTTC.

This clonotype has a count of ten or more. V usage is TRBV20-1 and J usage is TRBJ2-5; no clear D gene. Trimming took off 0 bases at V and 5 bases at J, with 10 bases between the two ends. The CDR3 is 13 residues long. The germline CDR1 and CDR2 sequences are DFQATT and SNEGSKA (reference sequence). The CDR3 region is CSARDPGRETQYF. The DNA for the CDR3 is TGCAGTGCTAGAGATCCCGGCAGGGAGACCCAGTACTTC.

This clonotype was seen a few times. The chain employs TRBV5-1 and TRBJ2-5; D ambiguous. Germline CDR1 SGHRS, CDR2 YFSETQ. Deletions cut 0 bases from V and 2 bases from J, with 11 bases between. The CDR3 runs to 15 residues. This CDR3 is CASSLALAAQETQYF. CDR3 coding DNA: TGCGCCAGCAGCTTGGCCTTGGCAGCACAAGAGACCCAGTACTTC.

V gene TRBV4-1 combines with J gene TRBJ1-1; a possible D gene is TRBD1 (5 bases). V lost 0 bases and J lost 1, with 9 bases in between. This CDR3 region has 15 residues. Germline CDR1 MGHRA, CDR2 YSYEKL. DNA for the CDR3: TGCGCCAGCAGCCAAGAGGGCAGGGCGAACACTGAAGCTTTCTTT. It specifies CASSQEGRANTEAFF.

This clonotype was counted many times. This chain connects TRBV10-3 to TRBJ1-1; a weak D match, TRBD1 (5 bases). In germline, CDR1 is ENHRY, CDR2 SYGVKD. The CDR3 has 14 amino acids. V lost 3 bases and J 3 bases, leaving 11 bases between the germline ends. The DNA for the CDR3 is TGTGCCATCAGTGAACGCAGGGCTTACACTGAAGCTTTCTTT. It is translated as CAISERRAYTEAFF.

This clonotype appeared a few times. V is TRBV7-2 and J is TRBJ1-6; perhaps TRBD1 as D (6 bases). CDR1 and CDR2 (germline): SGHTA, FQGNSA. The V end lost 4 bases, the J end lost 0 bases, and 13 bases lay between the germline ends. The CDR3 totals 17 residues. The CDR3 here is CASSSTQDSSYNSPLHF. The CDR3 region has the DNA TGTGCCAGCAGCTCCACCCAGGACAGCTCCTATAATTCACCCCTCCACTTT. Based on the CDR3 plus reference TRBV7-2 and TRBJ1-6, the full variable domain is GAGVSQSPSNKVTEKGKDVELRCDPISGHTALYWYRQSLGQGLEFLIYFQGNSAPDKSGLPSDRFSAERTGGSVSTLTIQRTQQEDSAVYLCASSSTQDSSYNSPLHFGNGTRLTVT.

The chain combines TRBV6-1 with TRBJ2-2, with no clear D. Germline CDR1 MNHNS, CDR2 SASEGT. CDR3 length: 16 amino acids. Trimming took off 2 bases at V and 4 bases at J, with 14 bases between the two ends. The CDR3 sequence is CASSEPTRVVTGELFF. As DNA, the CDR3 is TGTGCCAGCAGTGAACCCACTCGTGTGGTCACCGGGGAGCTGTTTTTT.

This clonotype occurred many times. The chain employs TRBV20-1 and TRBJ1-1, with unresolved D. Per the germline V gene, CDR1 is DFQATT and CDR2 is SNEGSKA (reference sequence). This CDR3 has 11 residues. V was cut by 6 bases and J by 3 bases, with 8 bases left in between. The CDR3 DNA reads as TGCAGTGCGGTGGATTACACTGAAGCTTTCTTT. Translation: CSAVDYTEAFF.

This clonotype was seen more than once but under ten times. The rearrangement joins TRBV25-1 to TRBJ2-5; the D gene is possibly TRBD1 (5 bases). The CDR3 consists of 15 residues. CDR1 MGHDK and CDR2 SYGVNS come from the germline V gene. The V gene lost 2 bases and the J gene lost 7 bases, with 17 bases spanning the gap. The CDR3 spells CASSEPEQGKWTQYF. The CDR3 DNA sequence: TGTGCCAGCAGTGAACCGGAGCAGGGAAAGTGGACCCAGTACTTC.

The rearrangement links TRBV4-2 to TRBJ2-6; D not certain. This CDR3 spans 17 amino acids. The germline V gene has CDR1 LGHNA and CDR2 YNFKEQ. V was shortened by 3 bases and J by 0 bases, with 12 bases between the two germline ends. CDR3 amino acids: CASSHSELNSGANVLTF. CDR3 in DNA: TGTGCCAGCAGCCATTCGGAATTGAACTCTGGGGCCAACGTCCTGACTTTC.

The chain carries TRBV20-1 and TRBJ2-1; D unclear. Deletions cut 0 bases from V and 0 bases from J, with 9 bases between. This CDR3 is built from 15 residues. Germline V lookup: CDR1 DFQATT, CDR2 SNEGSKA (reference sequence). This CDR3 is CSARDQASSYNEQFF. The DNA of the CDR3 is TGCAGTGCTAGAGATCAAGCAAGCTCCTACAATGAGCAGTTCTTC.

This clonotype was picked up a small number of times. CDR3 protein: CASAGTVNSPLHF. As DNA, the CDR3 is TGTGCCAGCGCGGGGACGGTGAATTCACCCCTCCACTTT. This chain uses TRBV6-5 with TRBJ1-6; D perhaps matches TRBD1 (5 bases). V was pared by 8 bases and J by 7 bases, with 12 bases between. There are 13 residues in the CDR3. CDR1 is MNHEY, CDR2 SVGAGI, per germline.